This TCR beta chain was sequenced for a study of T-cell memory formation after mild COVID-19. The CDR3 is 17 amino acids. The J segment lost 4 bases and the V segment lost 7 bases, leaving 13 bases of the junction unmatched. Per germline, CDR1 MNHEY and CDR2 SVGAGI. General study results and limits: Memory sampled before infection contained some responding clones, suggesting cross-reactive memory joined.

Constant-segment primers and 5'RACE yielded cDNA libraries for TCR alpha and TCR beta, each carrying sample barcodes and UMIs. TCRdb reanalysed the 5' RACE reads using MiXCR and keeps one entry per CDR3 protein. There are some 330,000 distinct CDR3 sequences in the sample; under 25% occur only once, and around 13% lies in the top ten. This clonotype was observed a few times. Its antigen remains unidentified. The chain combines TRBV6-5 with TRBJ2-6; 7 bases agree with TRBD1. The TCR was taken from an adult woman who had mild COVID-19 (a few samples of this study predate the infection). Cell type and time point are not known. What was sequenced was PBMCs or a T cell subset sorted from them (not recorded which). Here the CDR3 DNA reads TGTGCCAGCAACCGATCCGGACAGGCGGCCGGGGCCAACGTCCTGACTTTC. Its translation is CASNRSGQAAGANVLTF.